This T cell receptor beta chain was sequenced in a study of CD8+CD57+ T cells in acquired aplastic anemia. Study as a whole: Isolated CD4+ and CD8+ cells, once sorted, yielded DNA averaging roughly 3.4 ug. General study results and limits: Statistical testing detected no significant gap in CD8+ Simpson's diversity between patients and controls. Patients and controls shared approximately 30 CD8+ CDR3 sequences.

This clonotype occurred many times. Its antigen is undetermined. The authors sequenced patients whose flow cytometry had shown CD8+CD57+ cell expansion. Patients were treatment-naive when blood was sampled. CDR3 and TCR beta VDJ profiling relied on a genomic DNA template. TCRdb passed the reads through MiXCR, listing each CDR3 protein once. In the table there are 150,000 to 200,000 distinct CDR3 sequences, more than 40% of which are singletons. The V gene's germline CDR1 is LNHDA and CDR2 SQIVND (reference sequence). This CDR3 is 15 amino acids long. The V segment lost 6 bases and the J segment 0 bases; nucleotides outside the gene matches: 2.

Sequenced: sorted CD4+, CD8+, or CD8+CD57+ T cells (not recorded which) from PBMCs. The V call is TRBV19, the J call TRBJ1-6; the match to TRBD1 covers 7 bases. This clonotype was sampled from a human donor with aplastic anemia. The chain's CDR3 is CASRAGGSYNSPLHF. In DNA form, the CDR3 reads TGTGCCAGTAGGGCAGGGGGCTCCTATAATTCACCCCTCCACTTT.